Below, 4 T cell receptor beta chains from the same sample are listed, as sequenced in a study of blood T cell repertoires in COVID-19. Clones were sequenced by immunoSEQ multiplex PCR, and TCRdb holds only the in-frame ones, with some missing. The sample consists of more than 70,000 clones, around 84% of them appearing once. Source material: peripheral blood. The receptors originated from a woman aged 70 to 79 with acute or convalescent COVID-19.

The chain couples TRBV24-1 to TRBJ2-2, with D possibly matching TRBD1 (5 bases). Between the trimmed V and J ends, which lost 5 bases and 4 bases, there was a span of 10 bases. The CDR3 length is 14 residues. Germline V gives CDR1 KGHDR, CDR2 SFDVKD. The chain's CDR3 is CATSGPQGTGELFF. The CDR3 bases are TGTGCCACCAGTGGCCCCCAGGGCACCGGGGAGCTGTTTTTT.

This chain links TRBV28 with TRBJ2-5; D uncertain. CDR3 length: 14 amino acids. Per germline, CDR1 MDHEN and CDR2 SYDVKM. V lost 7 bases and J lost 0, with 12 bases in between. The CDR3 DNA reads TGTGCCAGCAATATCGCAGGTTACCAAGAGACCCAGTACTTC. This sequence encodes CASNIAGYQETQYF.

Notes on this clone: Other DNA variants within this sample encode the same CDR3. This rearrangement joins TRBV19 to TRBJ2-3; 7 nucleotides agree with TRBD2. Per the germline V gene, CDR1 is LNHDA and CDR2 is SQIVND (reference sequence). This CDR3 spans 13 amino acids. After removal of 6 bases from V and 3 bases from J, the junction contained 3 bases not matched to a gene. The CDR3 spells CASRASGTDTQYF. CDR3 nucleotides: TGTGCCAGTAGGGCTAGCGGTACAGATACGCAGTATTTT.

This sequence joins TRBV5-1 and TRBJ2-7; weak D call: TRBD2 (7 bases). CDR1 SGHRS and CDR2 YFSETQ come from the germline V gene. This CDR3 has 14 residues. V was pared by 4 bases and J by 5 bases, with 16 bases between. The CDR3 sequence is CASSAGAGVDEQYF. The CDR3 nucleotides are TGCGCCAGCAGCGCGGGGGCGGGAGTCGACGAGCAGTACTTC.